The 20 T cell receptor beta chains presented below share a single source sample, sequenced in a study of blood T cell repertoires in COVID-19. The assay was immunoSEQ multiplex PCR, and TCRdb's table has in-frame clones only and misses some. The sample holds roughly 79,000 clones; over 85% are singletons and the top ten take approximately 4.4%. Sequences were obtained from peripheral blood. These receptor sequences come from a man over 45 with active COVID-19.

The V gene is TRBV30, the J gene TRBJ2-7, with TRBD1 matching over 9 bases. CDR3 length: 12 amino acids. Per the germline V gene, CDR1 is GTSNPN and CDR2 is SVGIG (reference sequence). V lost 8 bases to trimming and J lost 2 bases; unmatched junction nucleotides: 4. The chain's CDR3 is CAGNRGPYEQYF. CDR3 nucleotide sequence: TGTGCCGGGAACAGGGGGCCCTACGAGCAGTACTTC.

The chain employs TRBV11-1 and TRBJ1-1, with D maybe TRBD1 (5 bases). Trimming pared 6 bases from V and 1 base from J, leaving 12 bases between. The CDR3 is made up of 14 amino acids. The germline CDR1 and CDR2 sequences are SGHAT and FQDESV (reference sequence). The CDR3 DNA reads TGTGCCAGCAGTAAACAGCAGGGGAACACTGAAGCTTTCTTT. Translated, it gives CASSKQQGNTEAFF. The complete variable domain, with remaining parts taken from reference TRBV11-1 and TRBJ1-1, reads EAEVAQSPRYKITEKSQAVAFWCDPISGHATLYWYRQILGQGPELLVQFQDESVVDDSQLPKDRFSAERLKGVDSTLKIQPAELGDSAMYLCASSKQQGNTEAFFGQGTRLTVV.

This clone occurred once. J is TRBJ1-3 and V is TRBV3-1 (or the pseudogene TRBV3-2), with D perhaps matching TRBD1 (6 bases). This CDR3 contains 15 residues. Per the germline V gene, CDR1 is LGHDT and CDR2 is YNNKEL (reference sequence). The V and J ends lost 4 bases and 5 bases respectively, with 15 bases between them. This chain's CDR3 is CASSRRQEYRNTIYF. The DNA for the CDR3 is TGTGCCAGCAGCCGAAGACAGGAGTACAGAAACACCATATATTTT.

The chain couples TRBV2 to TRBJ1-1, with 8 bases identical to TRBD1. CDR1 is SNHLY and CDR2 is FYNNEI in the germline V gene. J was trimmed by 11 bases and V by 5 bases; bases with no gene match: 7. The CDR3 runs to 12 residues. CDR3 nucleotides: TGTGCCAGCAGTATAACAGGGGGTGTCGCTTTCTTT. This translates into CASSITGGVAFF. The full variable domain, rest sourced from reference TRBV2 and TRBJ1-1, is EPEVTQTPSHQVTQMGQEVILRCVPISNHLYFYWYRQILGQKVEFLVSFYNNEISEKSEIFDDQFSVERPDGSNFTLKIRSTKLEDSAMYFCASSITGGVAFFGQGTRLTVV.

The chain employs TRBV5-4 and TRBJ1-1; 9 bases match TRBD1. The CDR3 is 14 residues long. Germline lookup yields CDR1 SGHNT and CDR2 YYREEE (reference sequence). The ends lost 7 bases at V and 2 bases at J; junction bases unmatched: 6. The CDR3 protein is CASFPGQGNTEAFF. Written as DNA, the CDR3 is TGTGCCAGCTTTCCGGGACAGGGAAACACTGAAGCTTTCTTT.

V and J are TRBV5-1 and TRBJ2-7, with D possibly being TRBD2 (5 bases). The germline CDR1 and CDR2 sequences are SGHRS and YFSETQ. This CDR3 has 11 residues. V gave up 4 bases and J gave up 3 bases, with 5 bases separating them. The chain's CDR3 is CASSDYYEQYF. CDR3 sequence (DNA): TGCGCCAGCAGCGACTACTACGAGCAGTACTTC.

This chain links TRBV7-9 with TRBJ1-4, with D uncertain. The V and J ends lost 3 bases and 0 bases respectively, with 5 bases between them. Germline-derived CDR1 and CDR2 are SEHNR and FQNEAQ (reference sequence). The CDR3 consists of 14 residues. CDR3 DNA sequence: TGTGCCAGCAGCTTTTCTACAACTAATGAAAAACTGTTTTTT. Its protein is CASSFSTTNEKLFF.

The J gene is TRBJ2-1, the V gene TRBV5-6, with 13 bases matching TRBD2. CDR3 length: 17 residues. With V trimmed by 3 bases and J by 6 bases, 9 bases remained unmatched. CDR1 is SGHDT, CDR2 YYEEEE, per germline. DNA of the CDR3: TGTGCCAGCAGCTGGATGACTAGCGGGAGGTTAGGCAATGAGCAGTTCTTC. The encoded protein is CASSWMTSGRLGNEQFF.

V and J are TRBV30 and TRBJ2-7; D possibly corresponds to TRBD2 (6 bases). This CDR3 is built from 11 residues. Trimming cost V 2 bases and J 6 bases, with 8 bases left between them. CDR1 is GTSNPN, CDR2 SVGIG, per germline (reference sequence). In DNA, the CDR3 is TGTGCCTGGAGTTACGGGGGCGAGCAGTACTTC. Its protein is CAWSYGGEQYF.

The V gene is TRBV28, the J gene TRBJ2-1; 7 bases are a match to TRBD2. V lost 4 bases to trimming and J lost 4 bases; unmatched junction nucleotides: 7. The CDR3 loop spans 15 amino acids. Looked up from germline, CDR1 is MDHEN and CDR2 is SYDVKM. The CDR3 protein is CASSYPSGIYNEQFF. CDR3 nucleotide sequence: TGTGCCAGCAGTTACCCTAGCGGAATATACAATGAGCAGTTCTTC.

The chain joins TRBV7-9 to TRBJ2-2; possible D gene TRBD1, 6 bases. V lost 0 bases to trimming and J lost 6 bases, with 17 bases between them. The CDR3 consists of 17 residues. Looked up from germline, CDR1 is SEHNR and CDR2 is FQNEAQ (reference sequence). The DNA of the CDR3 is TGTGCCAGCAGCTTAGCTTGGGGAGAGGACAGTCCCGGGGAGCTGTTTTTT. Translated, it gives CASSLAWGEDSPGELFF.

The CDR3 sequence: CASSIQGSRTYEQYF. CDR3 DNA sequence: TGTGCCAGTAGTATCCAGGGTAGTAGGACCTACGAGCAGTACTTC. The V gene is TRBV19, the J gene TRBJ2-7; D is perhaps TRBD1 (5 bases). Germline CDR1 is LNHDA and CDR2 is SQIVND (reference sequence). Trimming left V 3 bases short and J 2 bases short, with 14 bases between. The CDR3 extends over 15 amino acids.

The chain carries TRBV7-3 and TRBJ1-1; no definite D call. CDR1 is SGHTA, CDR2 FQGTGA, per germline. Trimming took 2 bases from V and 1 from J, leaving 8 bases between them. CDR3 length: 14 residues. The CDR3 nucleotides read TGTGCCAGCAGCTTAGGAGGGCAGAACACTGAAGCTTTCTTT. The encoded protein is CASSLGGQNTEAFF. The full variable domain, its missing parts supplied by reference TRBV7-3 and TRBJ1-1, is GAGVSQTPSNKVTEKGKYVELRCDPISGHTALYWYRQSLGQGPEFLIYFQGTGAADDSGLPNDRFFAVRPEGSVSTLKIQRTERGDSAVYLCASSLGGQNTEAFFGQGTRLTVV.

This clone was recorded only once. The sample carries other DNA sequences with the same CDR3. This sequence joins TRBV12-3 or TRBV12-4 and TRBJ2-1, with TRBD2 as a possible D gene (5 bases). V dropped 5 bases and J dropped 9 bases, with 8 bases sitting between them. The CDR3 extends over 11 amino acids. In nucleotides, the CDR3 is TGTGCCAGCAGTCGAGGAGGTGAGCAGTTCTTC. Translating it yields CASSRGGEQFF.

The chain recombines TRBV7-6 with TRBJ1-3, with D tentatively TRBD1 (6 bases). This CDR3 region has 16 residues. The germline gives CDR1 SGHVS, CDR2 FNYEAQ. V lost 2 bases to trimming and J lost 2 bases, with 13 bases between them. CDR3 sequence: CASSLTNRAAGNTIYF. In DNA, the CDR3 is TGTGCCAGCAGCTTAACCAACAGGGCGGCTGGAAACACCATATATTTT.

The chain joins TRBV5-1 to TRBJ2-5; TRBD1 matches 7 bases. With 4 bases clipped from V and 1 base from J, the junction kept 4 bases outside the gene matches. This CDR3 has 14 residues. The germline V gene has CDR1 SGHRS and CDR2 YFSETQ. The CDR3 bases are TGCGCCAGCAGCAGGGACAGCGTCCAAGAGACCCAGTACTTC. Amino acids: CASSRDSVQETQYF.

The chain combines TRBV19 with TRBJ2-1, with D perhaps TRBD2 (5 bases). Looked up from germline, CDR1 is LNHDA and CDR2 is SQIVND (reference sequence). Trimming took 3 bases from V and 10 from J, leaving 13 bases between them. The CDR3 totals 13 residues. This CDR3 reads CASSIGLGGEQFF. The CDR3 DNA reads TGTGCCAGTAGTATCGGCCTGGGCGGGGAGCAGTTCTTC.

The CDR3 loop is CSVGAGGEQFF. The CDR3 coding sequence is TGCAGCGTTGGAGCGGGGGGTGAGCAGTTCTTC. The chain joins TRBV29-1 to TRBJ2-1, with 9 bases aligning to TRBD2. V gave up 4 bases and J gave up 9 bases; unmatched junction bases: 1. The CDR3 length is 11 residues. Germline V gives CDR1 SQVTM, CDR2 ANQGSEA.

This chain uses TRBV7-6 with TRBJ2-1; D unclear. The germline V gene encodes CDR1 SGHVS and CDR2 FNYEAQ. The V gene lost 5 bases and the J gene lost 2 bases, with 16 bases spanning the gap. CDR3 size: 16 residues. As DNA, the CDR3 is TGTGCCAGCAGCCACCGGGTACTCCTCACCTACAATGAGCAGTTCTTC. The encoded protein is CASSHRVLLTYNEQFF.

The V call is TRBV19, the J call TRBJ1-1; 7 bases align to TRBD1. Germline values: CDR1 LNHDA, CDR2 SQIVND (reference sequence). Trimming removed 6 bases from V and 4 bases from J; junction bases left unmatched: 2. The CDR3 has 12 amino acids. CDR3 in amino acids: CASSRQGTEAFF. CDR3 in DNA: TGTGCCAGTAGCCGACAGGGCACTGAAGCTTTCTTT.